This TCR beta chain emerged from a study of CD8 T cells in Susac syndrome. Healthy donors served as the controls. They were matched for age and sex. The CD8+ and CD4+ T cells were negatively isolated, with the TEMRA cells enriched by FACS. cDNA came from about 0.46 to 1 ug RNA primed by random hexamers. TCR beta CDR3 was amplified by immunoSEQ covering 54 Vbeta and 13 Jbeta. MiXCR was run by TCRdb on the immunoSEQ multiplex PCR reads, yielding one entry per CDR3 protein. The repertoire holds 90,000 or so distinct CDR3 sequences, with just under 95% as singletons. The CDR3 sequence is 16 residues long. The junction had 9 bases not matched to a gene; V was cut back by 6 bases and J by 1 base. Germline assignment: CDR1 SNHLY and CDR2 FYNNEI.

J is TRBJ1-1 and V is TRBV2; 9 bases fit TRBD1. The specimen sequenced was CD8+ T cells from PBMCs. This TCR came from a human donor in good health. CDR3 in DNA: TGTGCCAGCAGACGAACCGGGACAGGGAAGAACACTGAAGCTTTCTTT. Amino acid sequence: CASRRTGTGKNTEAFF.